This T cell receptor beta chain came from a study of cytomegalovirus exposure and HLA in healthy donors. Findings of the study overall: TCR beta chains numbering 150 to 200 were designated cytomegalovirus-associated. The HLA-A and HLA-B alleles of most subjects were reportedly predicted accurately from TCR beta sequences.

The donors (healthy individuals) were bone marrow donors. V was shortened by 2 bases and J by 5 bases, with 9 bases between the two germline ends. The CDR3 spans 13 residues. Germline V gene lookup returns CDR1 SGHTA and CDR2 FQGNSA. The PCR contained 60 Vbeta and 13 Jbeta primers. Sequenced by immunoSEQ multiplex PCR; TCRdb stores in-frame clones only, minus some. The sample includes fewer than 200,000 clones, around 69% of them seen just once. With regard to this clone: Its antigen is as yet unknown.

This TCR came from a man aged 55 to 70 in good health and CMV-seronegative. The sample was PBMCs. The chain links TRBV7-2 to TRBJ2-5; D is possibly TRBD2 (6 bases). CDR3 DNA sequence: TGTGCCAGCAGCTTAATAGGGAGGGAGACCCAGTACTTC. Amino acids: CASSLIGRETQYF.